This T cell receptor (beta chain) was captured by sequencing in a study of blood T cells in healthy people across ages. The V end was cut by 1 base, the J end by 8 bases, with 18 bases between. CDR1 and CDR2 (germline): SQVTM, ANQGSEA. The CDR3 is made up of 15 amino acids. Using a J-beta primer mix together with a sample-barcoded 5' primer, a second PCR was run for roughly 7 to 11 cycles. TCRdb reprocessed the 5' RACE reads via MiXCR and lists one record per CDR3 protein. Of hundreds of thousands of distinct CDR3 sequences listed, about three fifths are singletons. This clonotype was detected a few times. There were at least 6 micrograms of total RNA extracted from every sample.

Sequencing was done on a sample of blood. V and J are TRBV29-1 and TRBJ2-1; unclear D gene. This TCR was sampled from a man aged 30 to 39 in good health. The CDR3 nucleotides are TGCAGCGTTGAAGGTCGGGCCGTCCAATTCTATGAGCAGTTCTTC. It specifies CSVEGRAVQFYEQFF.